The 28 T cell receptor beta chains below were found in one sample sequenced in a study of blood T cell repertoires in COVID-19. TCRdb's copy holds only in-frame clones and misses some; the assay was immunoSEQ multiplex PCR. The profile shows approximately 460,000 clones, roughly 87% of them singletons. The material sequenced was peripheral blood. The receptors stem from a man between 18 and 29 years old with COVID-19, enrolled during active disease.

This clone came up many times. The chain carries TRBV21-1 and TRBJ1-3; the DNA was not used to check the table's D call, TRBD1. TRBV21-1 is shown as a pseudogene. The CDR3 loop spans 13 amino acids. CDR3 DNA sequence: TGTGCCAGCAGCGTCTGGGCCGGAAACACCATATATTTT. Protein: CASSVWAGNTIYF.

The rearrangement uses TRBV6-5 and TRBJ1-6, with TRBD1 as a possible D gene (5 bases). The CDR3 is 12 residues long. V was clipped by 5 bases and J by 9 bases, with 8 bases between them. The germline CDR1 and CDR2 sequences are MNHEY and SVGAGI. The CDR3 spells CASSPGISPLHF. DNA for the CDR3: TGTGCCAGCAGTCCAGGGATTTCACCCCTCCACTTT.

This clone came up once. V gene TRBV11-2 combines with J gene TRBJ2-7, with 9 bases aligning to TRBD1. J was trimmed by 2 bases and V by 6 bases; bases with no gene match: 5. Germline V gene lookup returns CDR1 SGHAT and CDR2 FQNNGV. This CDR3 is 14 amino acids long. The DNA for the CDR3 is TGTGCCAGCAGTAACAGGGGGCTCACCTACGAGCAGTACTTC. Amino acid sequence: CASSNRGLTYEQYF.

V is TRBV15 and J is TRBJ2-1; D is perhaps TRBD2 (6 bases). The V end was cut by 3 bases, the J end by 8 bases, with 11 bases between. Germline values: CDR1 LNHNV, CDR2 YYDKDF (reference sequence). This CDR3 region has 13 residues. The CDR3 DNA is TGTGCCACCAGCAGGGGGGGAGGTTATGAGCAGTTCTTC. Its translation is CATSRGGGYEQFF.

The chain uses TRBV18 and TRBJ1-4; D may be TRBD1 (6 bases). This CDR3 is built from 15 residues. Trimming removed 3 bases from V and 3 bases from J, with 11 bases in between. Looked up from germline, CDR1 is KGHSH and CDR2 is LQKENI. The CDR3 spells CASSPNRDSNEKLFF. The CDR3 DNA reads TGTGCCAGCTCACCGAACAGGGATTCTAATGAAAAACTGTTTTTT.

The CDR3 DNA reads as TGCGCCAGCAGCACCGGCGGGATTTACGAGCAGTACTTC. It specifies CASSTGGIYEQYF. The chain couples TRBV5-1 to TRBJ2-7; D is perhaps TRBD2 (6 bases). Germline V gene lookup returns CDR1 SGHRS and CDR2 YFSETQ. Trimming shortened V by 4 bases and J by 4 bases, and 12 bases separated the two germline ends. The length of the CDR3 is 13 residues. The full variable domain, with the rest looked up from reference TRBV5-1 and TRBJ2-7, is KAGVTQTPRYLIKTRGQQVTLSCSPISGHRSVSWYQQTPGQGLQFLFEYFSETQRNKGNFPGRFSGRQFSNSRSEMNVSTLELGDSALYLCASSTGGIYEQYFGPGTRLTVT.

The chain joins TRBV6-6 to TRBJ2-7; TRBD1 aligns across 12 bases. The CDR3 has 15 residues. The germline gives CDR1 MNHNY, CDR2 SVGAGI (reference sequence). With V trimmed by 5 bases and J by 4 bases, 6 bases remained unmatched. The CDR3 is CASSNRDRGQYEQYF. The CDR3 DNA sequence: TGTGCCAGCAGTAACCGGGACAGGGGGCAGTACGAGCAGTACTTC.

The gene calls are TRBV30 and TRBJ1-1, with D possibly being TRBD1 (5 bases). Germline V gene lookup returns CDR1 GTSNPN and CDR2 SVGIG (reference sequence). V lost 3 bases and J 1 base, leaving 9 bases between the germline ends. The CDR3 sequence is 13 residues long. CDR3 coding DNA: TGTGCCTGGAGCAGGGCCGCGAACACTGAAGCTTTCTTT. Its protein product is CAWSRAANTEAFF.

To note about this clone: Within the sample, other DNA sequences also encode this same CDR3. This sequence joins TRBV18 and TRBJ1-4; 7 bases map to TRBD1. The CDR3 is 14 amino acids. V lost 0 bases and J lost 7; bases outside the gene matches: 2. Germline-derived CDR1 and CDR2 are KGHSH and LQKENI. The CDR3 reads CASSPPTGPEKLFF. The CDR3 DNA reads as TGTGCCAGCTCACCACCGACAGGGCCTGAAAAACTGTTTTTT.

J is TRBJ1-4 and V is TRBV10-3; 8 bases are shared with TRBD1. This CDR3 region has 15 residues. Germline V lookup: CDR1 ENHRY, CDR2 SYGVKD. V shed 4 bases and J 8 bases; nucleotides not matched to a gene: 9. The CDR3 nucleotides read TGTGCCATCAGTGCTTTGGAGACAGGGGACGAAAAACTGTTTTTT. Protein: CAISALETGDEKLFF.

The chain uses TRBV5-4 and TRBJ2-3; D may be TRBD1 (6 bases). CDR1 is SGHNT and CDR2 is YYREEE in the germline V gene (reference sequence). The CDR3 has 14 residues. Trimming took 2 bases from V and 4 from J, leaving 11 bases between them. The CDR3 here is CASSLTGFPDTQYF. The DNA of the CDR3 is TGTGCCAGCAGCTTAACAGGGTTCCCAGATACGCAGTATTTT.

The chain recombines TRBV3-1 (or the pseudogene TRBV3-2) with TRBJ2-7, with 7 bases fitting TRBD2. With V trimmed by 1 base and J by 1 base, 1 base remained unmatched. CDR3 length: 14 amino acids. Germline values: CDR1 LGHDT, CDR2 YNNKEL (reference sequence). CDR3 sequence reads: CASSQGGGSYEQYF. In DNA, the CDR3 is TGTGCCAGCAGCCAAGGGGGAGGGTCCTACGAGCAGTACTTC.

The chain employs TRBV5-6 and TRBJ2-1; the D is unclear. V was pared by 2 bases and J by 5 bases, with 8 bases between. Germline loops: CDR1 SGHDT, CDR2 YYEEEE. The CDR3 consists of 13 residues. The CDR3 protein is CASSLIQDNEQFF. CDR3 nucleotide sequence: TGTGCCAGCAGCTTAATCCAGGACAATGAGCAGTTCTTC.

The sample holds one count of this clone. This chain links TRBV19 with TRBJ2-5; D might be TRBD2 (6 bases). Per the germline V gene, CDR1 is LNHDA and CDR2 is SQIVND (reference sequence). V was cut by 4 bases and J by 4 bases, with 7 bases left in between. The CDR3 extends over 12 amino acids. CDR3 in amino acids: CASSRRGETQYF. CDR3 in DNA: TGTGCCAGTAGTAGGAGGGGAGAGACCCAGTACTTC.

The sample holds one count of this clone. The chain uses TRBV1 and TRBJ2-2; the table's D call, TRBD2, was not checked against the DNA. TRBV1 is a documented pseudogene. CDR3 length: 15 residues. In nucleotides, the CDR3 is TGCACCAGCAGCCAAGGACTAGCGGTCTGGGGGGAGCTGTTTTTT. Translated: CTSSQGLAVWGELFF.

In DNA, the CDR3 is TGTGCCAGCAGCTTAGACAGGGGGAGGACCGGGGAGCTGTTTTTT. Translated, it gives CASSLDRGRTGELFF. The chain carries TRBV13 and TRBJ2-2, with TRBD1 matching 8 bases. The CDR3 length is 15 residues. The germline V gene encodes CDR1 PRHDT and CDR2 FYEKMQ (reference sequence). With V trimmed by 1 base and J by 5 bases, 3 bases remained unmatched. The entire variable domain, with the rest obtained from reference TRBV13 and TRBJ2-2, is as follows: AAGVIQSPRHLIKEKRETATLKCYPIPRHDTVYWYQQGPGQDPQFLISFYEKMQSDKGSIPDRFSAQQFSDYHSELNMSSLELGDSALYFCASSLDRGRTGELFFGEGSRLTVL.

J is TRBJ2-2 and V is TRBV5-4; unclear D gene. Germline V CDR1 and CDR2: SGHNT, YYREEE (reference sequence). With 1 base removed from V and 2 bases from J, the gap between germline ends came to 18 bases. The CDR3 has 18 residues. Here the CDR3 reads CASSLNTLSGHNTGELFF. The CDR3 DNA reads as TGTGCCAGCAGCTTGAATACATTGAGTGGGCATAACACCGGGGAGCTGTTTTTT.

This rearrangement joins TRBV21-1 to TRBJ1-1; the table calls TRBD1, which could not be checked here. TRBV21-1 corresponds to a pseudogene. This CDR3 contains 14 residues. The CDR3 sequence: CASSIPGQETEAFF. The CDR3 bases are TGTGCCAGCAGCATACCGGGACAGGAGACTGAAGCTTTCTTT.

V usage is TRBV9 and J usage is TRBJ1-6; 7 bases align to TRBD1. Unmatched junction bases numbered 10, after V lost 3 bases and J lost 4 bases. The CDR3 length is 17 residues. Germline assignment: CDR1 SGDLS and CDR2 YYNGEE. This CDR3 reads CASSAATGTMYNSPLHF. CDR3 bases: TGTGCCAGCAGCGCAGCGACAGGGACAATGTATAATTCACCCCTCCACTTT.

V and J are TRBV18 and TRBJ1-2; TRBD1 matches 7 bases. This CDR3 comprises 14 residues. CDR1 is KGHSH, CDR2 LQKENI, per germline. J gave up 4 bases and V 7 bases, and 9 bases lay outside the gene matches. Here the CDR3 DNA reads TGTGCCAGCTTACCCGGGACAGACTCCTATGGCTACACCTTC. It specifies CASLPGTDSYGYTF.

This clone was observed a few times. The genes are TRBV6-5 and TRBJ1-6; 7 nucleotides match TRBD1. From germline, CDR1 is MNHEY and CDR2 SVGAGI. Losses at the gene ends were 6 bases for V and 2 bases for J; bases not matched to a gene: 4. The CDR3 extends over 15 amino acids. The CDR3 coding sequence is TGTGCCAGCAGAAGGGGGACAGCCTATAATTCACCCCTCCACTTT. It translates to CASRRGTAYNSPLHF.

V usage is TRBV4-1 and J usage is TRBJ2-5; TRBD2 aligns across 7 bases. Germline-derived CDR1 and CDR2 are MGHRA and YSYEKL. The CDR3 runs to 15 residues. Trimming at V came to 4 bases and at J to 4 bases, leaving 9 bases not matched to a gene. As DNA, the CDR3 is TGCGCCAGCAGCCCCCTGGCGCGGGGGACAGAGACCCAGTACTTC. Encoded protein: CASSPLARGTETQYF.

The rearrangement uses TRBV5-5 and TRBJ1-6; D remains unclear. CDR1 SGHKS and CDR2 YYEKEE come from the germline V gene (reference sequence). Trimming left V 1 base short and J 6 bases short, with 8 bases between. There are 14 residues in the CDR3. In DNA form, the CDR3 reads TGTGCCAGCAGCTTGTTGGCGGGTAATTCACCCCTCCACTTT. Translation: CASSLLAGNSPLHF.

The chain uses TRBV9 and TRBJ1-5; the D is unclear. The CDR3 contains 12 residues. V lost 1 base, J lost 3 bases, and 2 bases lay in between. Germline CDR1 reads SGDLS; CDR2 reads YYNGEE. CDR3 region: CASSVHNQPQHF. CDR3 DNA: TGTGCCAGCAGCGTACACAATCAGCCCCAGCATTTT.

The J gene is TRBJ2-1, the V gene TRBV11-2, with 11 bases lining up with TRBD1. With 3 bases clipped from V and 7 bases from J, the junction kept 5 bases outside the gene matches. This CDR3 is 15 amino acids long. Germline-derived CDR1 and CDR2 are SGHAT and FQNNGV. In nucleotides, the CDR3 is TGTGCCAGCAGCTTCTGGACAGGGGGCAGGAATGAGCAGTTCTTC. Its protein product is CASSFWTGGRNEQFF. The whole variable domain, filled in from reference TRBV11-2 and TRBJ2-1, reads EAGVAQSPRYKIIEKRQSVAFWCNPISGHATLYWYQQILGQGPKLLIQFQNNGVVDDSQLPKDRFSAERLKGVDSTLKIQPAKLEDSAVYLCASSFWTGGRNEQFFGPGTRLTVL.

The DNA for the CDR3 is TGTGCCAGCAGCCCTGCTTGGTCTAGCGGGAGGGGCGAGCAGTACTTC. As protein: CASSPAWSSGRGEQYF. The rearrangement uses TRBV13 and TRBJ2-7, with 12 bases identical to TRBD2. Germline V gene data show CDR1 as PRHDT and CDR2 as FYEKMQ (reference sequence). The CDR3 has 16 amino acids. Losses at the gene ends were 5 bases for V and 6 bases for J; bases not matched to a gene: 11.

This clone was counted a single time. The V gene is TRBV19, the J gene TRBJ1-2, with TRBD1 matching 7 bases. CDR3 size: 15 residues. With V trimmed by 8 bases and J by 4 bases, 13 bases remained unmatched. Germline CDR1 LNHDA, CDR2 SQIVND (reference sequence). This CDR3 is CASAKTGETAYGYTF. The CDR3 DNA reads TGTGCCAGTGCAAAAACAGGGGAGACCGCCTATGGCTACACCTTC.

This sequence joins TRBV3-1 (or the pseudogene TRBV3-2) and TRBJ2-7; TRBD2 matches at 7 bases. CDR1 is LGHDT, CDR2 YNNKEL, per germline (reference sequence). The CDR3 spans 15 residues. V lost 1 base, J lost 2 bases, and 5 bases stayed unmatched. CDR3 nucleotide sequence: TGTGCCAGCAGCCAAGCCCTAGCGGTCGCCTACGAGCAGTACTTC. Translating it yields CASSQALAVAYEQYF.